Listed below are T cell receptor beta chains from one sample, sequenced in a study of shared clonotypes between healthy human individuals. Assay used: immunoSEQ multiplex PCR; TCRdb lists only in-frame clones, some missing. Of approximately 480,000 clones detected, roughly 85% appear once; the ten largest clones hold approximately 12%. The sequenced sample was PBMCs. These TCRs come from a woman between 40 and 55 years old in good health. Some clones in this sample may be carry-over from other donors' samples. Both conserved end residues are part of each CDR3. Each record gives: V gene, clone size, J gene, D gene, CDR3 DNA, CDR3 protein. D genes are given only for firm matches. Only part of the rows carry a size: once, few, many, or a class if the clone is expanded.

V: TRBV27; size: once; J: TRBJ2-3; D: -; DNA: TGTGCCAGCACCCATAGGAGGGGGCCGAAGCAAGTAAAAGATACGCAGTATTTT; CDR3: CASTHRRGPKQVKDTQYF
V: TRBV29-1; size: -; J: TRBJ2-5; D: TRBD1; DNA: TGCAGCGTGCCGGGACAGGGGGAGAGCCAGTACTTC; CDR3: CSVPGQGESQYF
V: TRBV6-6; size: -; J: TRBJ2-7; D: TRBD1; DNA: TGTGCCAGCACCGAAGGGGGCGTCTACGAGCAGTACTTC; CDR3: CASTEGGVYEQYF
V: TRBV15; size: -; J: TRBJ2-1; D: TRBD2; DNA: TGTGCCACCAGCGAGGGGAGCGGGAGCTCCTACAATGAGCAGTTCTTC; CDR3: CATSEGSGSSYNEQFF
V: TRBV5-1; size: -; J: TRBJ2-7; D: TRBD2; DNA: TGCGCCAGCAGCTTGGCCGTAGCGGGAGTTCAAGAGCAGTACTTC; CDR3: CASSLAVAGVQEQYF
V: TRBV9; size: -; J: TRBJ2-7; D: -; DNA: TGTGCCAGCAGCGTGACCCGGGACTCTCCCTACGAGCAGTACTTC; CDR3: CASSVTRDSPYEQYF
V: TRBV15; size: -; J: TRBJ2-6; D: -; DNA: TGTGCCACCAGCAGAGATATCTCTGGGGCCAACGTCCTGACTTTC; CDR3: CATSRDISGANVLTF
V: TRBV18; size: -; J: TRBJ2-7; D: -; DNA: TGTGCCAGCTCACCACCGGGACCTCGGGGCTACGAGCAGTACTTC; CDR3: CASSPPGPRGYEQYF
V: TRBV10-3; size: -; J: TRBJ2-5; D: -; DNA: TGTGCCATCAGTCCCACCCCGCAAGAGACCCAGTACTTC; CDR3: CAISPTPQETQYF
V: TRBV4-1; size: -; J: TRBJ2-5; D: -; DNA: TGCGCCAGCAGCCAAGAACCGGGGAAAAAGAGAGGGAGAACCCAGTACTTC; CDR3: CASSQEPGKKRGRTQYF
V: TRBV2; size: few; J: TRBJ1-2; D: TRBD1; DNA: TGTGCCAGCAGCGCAGACAGGGTCTATGGCTACACCTTC; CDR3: CASSADRVYGYTF